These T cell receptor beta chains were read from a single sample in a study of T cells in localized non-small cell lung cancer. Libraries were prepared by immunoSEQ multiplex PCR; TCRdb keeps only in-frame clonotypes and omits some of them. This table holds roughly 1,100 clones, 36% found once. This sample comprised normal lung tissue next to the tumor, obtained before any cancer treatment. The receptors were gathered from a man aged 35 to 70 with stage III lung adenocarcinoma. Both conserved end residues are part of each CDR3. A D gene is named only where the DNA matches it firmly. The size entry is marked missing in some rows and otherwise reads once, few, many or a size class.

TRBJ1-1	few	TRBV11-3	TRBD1	TGTGCCAGCAATCTACAGGGGCAAATGAACACTGAAGCTTTCTTT	CASNLQGQMNTEAFF
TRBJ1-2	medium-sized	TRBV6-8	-	TGTGCCAGCAGTTACTCGTGGCAGCCACCTCAGGGTGGCTACACCTTC	CASSYSWQPPQGGYTF
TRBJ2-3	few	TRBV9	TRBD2	TGTGCCAGCAGCGTTTCCCGGACTAGCGGGGGCCGCACAGATACGCAGTATTTT	CASSVSRTSGGRTDTQYF
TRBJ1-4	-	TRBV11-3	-	TGTGCCAGCAGCGAGGGACGCGAGGAGGAAAAACTGTTTTTT	CASSEGREEEKLFF
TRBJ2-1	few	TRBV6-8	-	TGTGCCAGCAGTTATTTTGGCGTGGGCCCAAACGATGAGCAGTTCTTC	CASSYFGVGPNDEQFF
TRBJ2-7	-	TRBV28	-	TGTGCCAGCAGTTTCGCAGGACAGACCTACGAACAGTACTTC	CASSFAGQTYEQYF
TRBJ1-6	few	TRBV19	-	TGTGCCAGTAGTATGCTGGATGTAGGATCACCCCTCCACTTT	CASSMLDVGSPLHF
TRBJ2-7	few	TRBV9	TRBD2	TGTGCCAGCAGCGAGGCCCCTTTCGGGGGGGCCTACGAGCAGTACTTC	CASSEAPFGGAYEQYF
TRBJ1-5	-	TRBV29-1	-	TGCAGCGTTGCGACAAATAGCAATCAGCCCCAGCATTTT	CSVATNSNQPQHF
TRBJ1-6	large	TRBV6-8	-	TGTGCCAGCAGCAAACAGGGTTTTCGTTCACCCCTCCACTTT	CASSKQGFRSPLHF
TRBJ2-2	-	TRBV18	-	TGTGCCAGCTCACCAGCGGTTTCGAACACCGGGGAGCTGTTTTTT	CASSPAVSNTGELFF
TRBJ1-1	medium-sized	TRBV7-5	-	TGTGCCAGCAGCTTCGACAAGGGAGGCACTGAAGCTTTCTTT	CASSFDKGGTEAFF
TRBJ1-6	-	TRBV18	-	TGTGCCAGCTCACCCACAGGGTTGTATAATTCACCCCTCCACTTT	CASSPTGLYNSPLHF
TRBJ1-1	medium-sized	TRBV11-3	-	TGTGCCAGCAGCTTTACTCAGGGAATTGGGAACACTGAAGCTTTCTTT	CASSFTQGIGNTEAFF
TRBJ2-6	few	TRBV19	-	TGTGCCAGTAGTATATTAGGACGGACCTCTGGGGCCAACGTCCTGACTTTC	CASSILGRTSGANVLTF
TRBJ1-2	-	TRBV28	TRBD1	TGTGCCAGCAGCCCAGGGGGCGCAAGCTACACCTTC	CASSPGGASYTF
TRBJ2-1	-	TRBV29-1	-	TGCAGCGCCGGTGGCCCCGGGACCCAGGCGATGAATGAGCAGTTCTTC	CSAGGPGTQAMNEQFF
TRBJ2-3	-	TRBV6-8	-	TGTGCCAGCAGTTCGGAGGTGGGGGTGAGGACAGATACGCAGTATTTT	CASSSEVGVRTDTQYF
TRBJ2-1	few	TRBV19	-	TGTGCCAGTAGTATTCCACCCTACAATGAGCAGTTCTTC	CASSIPPYNEQFF
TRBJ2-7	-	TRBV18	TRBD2	TGTGCCAGCGCCCTGACTAGCGGGCCGGGGCACGAGCAGTACTTC	CASALTSGPGHEQYF
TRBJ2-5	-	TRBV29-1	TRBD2	TGCAGCGTTTCGGGACTAGCGGGGGGGAACCCAGAGACCCAGTACTTC	CSVSGLAGGNPETQYF
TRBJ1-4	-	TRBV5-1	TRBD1	TGCGCCAGCAGCTTGGAGGGACAGGGATATGAAAAACTGTTTTTT	CASSLEGQGYEKLFF
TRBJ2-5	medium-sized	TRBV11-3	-	TGTGCCAGCAGCCAAGTCATAAGGGCCCAAGAGACCCAGTACTTC	CASSQVIRAQETQYF
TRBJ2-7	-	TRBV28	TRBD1	TGTGCCAGCAGTTCGCCGGGACAGGGAGGGTACGAGCAGTACTTC	CASSSPGQGGYEQYF
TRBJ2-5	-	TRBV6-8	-	TGTGCCAGCAGGGGGATGACGGACCAAGAGACCCAGTACTTC	CASRGMTDQETQYF
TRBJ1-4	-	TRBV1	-	TGCGCCAGCAGCCAAGAGAATGGGGCAACTAATGAAAAACTGTTTTTT	CASSQENGATNEKLFF
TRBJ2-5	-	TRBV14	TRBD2	TGTGCCAGCAGCCAAGCGGGGACTAGGCTTTACTTC	CASSQAGTRLYF
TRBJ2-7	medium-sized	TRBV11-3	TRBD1	TGTGCCAGCAGCTTACCCACAGGGGACGCCTACGAGCAGTACTTC	CASSLPTGDAYEQYF
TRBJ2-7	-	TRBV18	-	TGTGCCAGCTCACCACCGGCAGGGTCAGCCTACGAGCAGTACTTC	CASSPPAGSAYEQYF
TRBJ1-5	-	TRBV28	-	TGTGCCAGCAGTTTCCCGGACAGCCGCAATCAGCCCCAGCATTTT	CASSFPDSRNQPQHF
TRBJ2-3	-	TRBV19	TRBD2	TGTGCCAGTAGTATGGGTGTAGTAGCGGGGGGGCAAGATACGCAGTATTTT	CASSMGVVAGGQDTQYF